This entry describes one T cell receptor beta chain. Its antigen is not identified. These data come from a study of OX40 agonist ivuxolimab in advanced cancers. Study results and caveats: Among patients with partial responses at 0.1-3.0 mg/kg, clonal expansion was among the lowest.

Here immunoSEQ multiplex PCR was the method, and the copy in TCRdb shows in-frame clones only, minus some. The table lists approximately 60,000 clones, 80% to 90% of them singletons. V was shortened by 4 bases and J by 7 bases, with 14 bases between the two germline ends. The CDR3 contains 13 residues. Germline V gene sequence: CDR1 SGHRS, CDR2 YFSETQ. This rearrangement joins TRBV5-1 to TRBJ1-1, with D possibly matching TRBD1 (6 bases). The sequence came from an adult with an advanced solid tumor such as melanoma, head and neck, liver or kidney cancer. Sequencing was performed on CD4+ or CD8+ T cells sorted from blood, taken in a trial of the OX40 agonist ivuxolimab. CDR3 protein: CASSPPGDGEAFF. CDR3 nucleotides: TGCGCCAGCAGCCCGCCAGGGGACGGTGAAGCTTTCTTT.